This T cell receptor (beta chain) was captured in a study of early T cells in non-severe SARS-CoV-2 infection. Whole-study results and caveats: Database matching using VDJdb favored anti-spike CD8 responses, with private and CD4 specificities left missing.

Germline V gene lookup returns CDR1 MNHEY and CDR2 SVGAGI. There are 16 residues in the CDR3. V lost 6 bases to trimming and J lost 0 bases, with 17 bases between them. Only a few counts were recorded for this clonotype. Antigen: not known. TCRdb fed the 5' RACE reads into MiXCR, producing one record per CDR3 protein. The table shows around 56,000 distinct CDR3 sequences, with less than 15% occurring only once. This TCR was sampled from an adult who was a healthcare worker with PCR-confirmed SARS-CoV-2 infection or an uninfected control (not recorded which). This chain joins TRBV6-5 and TRBJ1-2, with D unclear. The starting material was whole blood, obtained at baseline. The chain's CDR3 is CASSLFSGDANYGYTF. DNA of the CDR3: TGTGCCAGCAGCCTTTTCTCGGGCGACGCTAACTATGGCTACACCTTC.